This T cell receptor (beta chain) was captured by sequencing in a study of tumor-infiltrating lymphocytes in oesophageal squamous cell carcinoma. MiXCR was run by TCRdb on the PCR reads, yielding one entry per CDR3 protein. Of fewer than 20,000 distinct CDR3 sequences in the sample, under 70% are singletons; the top ten hold around 40%. The CDR3 totals 14 residues. Germline V gives CDR1 MNHNY, CDR2 SVGAGI (reference sequence). This receptor was obtained from a female donor with esophageal squamous cell carcinoma. The rearrangement joins TRBV6-6 to TRBJ2-5; D perhaps matches TRBD2 (6 bases). The tail of the sequence fits TRBJ2-1 better, so the J call may be wrong. Sequenced sample: esophageal tumor tissue. CDR3 in amino acids: CASSDREAGDEQFF. The CDR3 region has the DNA TGTGCCAGCAGCGATCGAGAAGCGGGTGATGAGCAGTTCTTC.